Shown below are 21 T cell receptor beta chains from a single sample sequenced in a study of T cell repertoires in cytomegalovirus infection. MiXCR, run by TCRdb on the reads, gives a single entry per CDR3 protein. The sample yields fewer than 850,000 distinct CDR3 sequences, approximately 32% seen once. Antigens for these TCRs are unknown. Specimen: cultured CD8+ T cells from PBMCs, collected from culture after CMV antigen stimulation. Every receptor here comes from a human donor in good health (CMV status not recorded). Some clones in this sample may be carry-over from other donors' samples.

This rearrangement joins TRBV6-2 or TRBV6-3 to TRBJ2-1; D remains ambiguous. CDR1 is MNHEY, CDR2 SVGEGT, per germline. The CDR3 sequence is 14 residues long. V lost 2 bases to trimming and J lost 5 bases, with 10 bases between them. This CDR3 is CASSYSLGHNEQFF. As DNA, the CDR3 is TGTGCCAGCAGTTACAGCCTAGGACACAATGAGCAGTTCTTC.

A note on this clonotype: An end of the junction does not agree with germline; a read error may underlie this. The chain recombines TRBV7-6 with TRBJ2-7; 7 nucleotides line up with TRBD1. CDR1 is SGHVS, CDR2 FNYEAQ, per germline. There are 19 residues in the CDR3. DNA of the CDR3: TGTACCAGCAGCAAAGAGACAGGGTCTGGGTCTTTCGAACGTACCGAGCAGTACTTC. Translating gives CTSSKETGSGSFERTEQYF.

This chain uses TRBV20-1 with TRBJ1-1; D unresolved. Germline CDR1 DFQATT, CDR2 SNEGSKA (reference sequence). Deletions cut 7 bases from V and 0 bases from J, with 12 bases between. The CDR3 runs to 13 residues. CDR3 sequence (DNA): TGCAGTGGTAGTTCGGGAATGAACACTGAAGCTTTCTTT. Its translation is CSGSSGMNTEAFF.

V usage is TRBV7-6 and J usage is TRBJ2-1; the match to TRBD2 covers 11 bases. CDR1 is SGHVS and CDR2 is FNYEAQ in the germline V gene. J lost 2 bases, V lost 4 bases, and 4 bases had no gene match. CDR3 length: 16 residues. The CDR3 nucleotides are TGTGCCAGCAGCTCCATTAGCGGGGGGGCCTACAATGAGCAGTTCTTC. It codes for CASSSISGGAYNEQFF.

Here the CDR3 reads CASSSSWGYTDTQYF. CDR3 DNA: TGTGCCAGCAGTTCCTCCTGGGGCTACACAGATACGCAGTATTTT. This sequence joins TRBV12-3 or TRBV12-4 and TRBJ2-3; weak D call: TRBD1 (5 bases). The CDR3 is 15 amino acids. V dropped 4 bases and J dropped 2 bases, with 13 bases sitting between them.

This clonotype appeared a few times. The V gene is TRBV4-3, the J gene TRBJ2-2, with 11 bases aligning to TRBD2. V was pared by 3 bases and J by 5 bases, with 2 bases of the junction left unmatched. The V gene's germline CDR1 is LGHNA and CDR2 YSLEER. The CDR3 length is 15 residues. The CDR3 nucleotides are TGCGCCAGCAGCCATAGCGGGGGGGATACCGGGGAGCTGTTTTTT. This gives the protein CASSHSGGDTGELFF.

This clonotype has a handful of counts. The chain couples TRBV7-9 to TRBJ1-1; D call uncertain. Germline values: CDR1 SEHNR, CDR2 FQNEAQ (reference sequence). The CDR3 spans 13 residues. The V end was cut by 6 bases, the J end by 1 base, with 9 bases between. CDR3 sequence (DNA): TGTGCCAGCAGAGGAGAGGGGAACACTGAAGCTTTCTTT. Translated: CASRGEGNTEAFF.

V and J are TRBV14 and TRBJ2-3; 7 bases align to TRBD1. Germline values: CDR1 SGHDN, CDR2 FVKESK. This CDR3 is built from 17 residues. Trimming took 1 base from V and 0 from J; bases not matched to a gene: 7. The CDR3 sequence is CASSQGRQGTSTDTQYF. CDR3 in DNA: TGTGCCAGCAGCCAAGGGAGACAGGGCACTAGCACAGATACGCAGTATTTT.

The gene calls are TRBV7-9 and TRBJ2-1, with D possibly being TRBD2 (5 bases). The CDR3 contains 15 residues. Germline lookup yields CDR1 SEHNR and CDR2 FQNEAQ (reference sequence). V was pared by 6 bases and J by 5 bases, with 17 bases between. CDR3 protein: CASSSRDQLNNEQFF. CDR3 sequence (DNA): TGTGCCAGCAGTAGCCGGGATCAACTAAACAATGAGCAGTTCTTC.

This clonotype was observed a handful of times. V is TRBV20-1 and J is TRBJ1-1; TRBD1 agrees at 7 bases. With 4 bases clipped from V and 5 bases from J, the junction kept 4 bases outside the gene matches. This CDR3 region has 12 residues. In germline, CDR1 is DFQATT, CDR2 SNEGSKA (reference sequence). The CDR3: CSATDRFTEAFF. For the CDR3, the DNA is TGCAGTGCTACGGACAGGTTTACTGAAGCTTTCTTT.

The V call is TRBV12-3 or TRBV12-4, the J call TRBJ2-1; D may be TRBD1 (6 bases). The CDR3 sequence is 15 residues long. Trimming removed 6 bases from V and 5 bases from J, with 17 bases in between. For the CDR3, the DNA is TGTGCCAGCAGCCCCCCACAGGGTTTTAACAATGAGCAGTTCTTC. Encoded protein: CASSPPQGFNNEQFF.

The chain has TRBV7-6 and TRBJ2-7; TRBD2 aligns across 8 bases. From germline, CDR1 is SGHVS and CDR2 FNYEAQ. The junction had 1 base not matched to a gene; V was cut back by 3 bases and J by 3 bases. This CDR3 region has 13 residues. For the CDR3, the DNA is TGTGCCAGCAGCTTTAGCGGGAACTACGAGCAGTACTTC. It codes for CASSFSGNYEQYF.

The chain uses TRBV20-1 and TRBJ2-4, with TRBD2 as a possible D gene (6 bases). Germline V CDR1 and CDR2: DFQATT, SNEGSKA (reference sequence). The CDR3 extends over 13 amino acids. Trimming shortened V by 6 bases and J by 2 bases, and 11 bases separated the two germline ends. This CDR3 is CSAAGRTKNIQYF. CDR3 in DNA: TGCAGTGCCGCGGGGAGGACCAAAAACATTCAGTACTTC.

This clonotype was observed once. The chain is built from TRBV6-5 and TRBJ2-6; weak D call: TRBD2 (5 bases). CDR1 is MNHEY and CDR2 is SVGAGI in the germline V gene. The CDR3 runs 18 residues. Trimming took 6 bases from V and 0 from J, leaving 18 bases between them. The CDR3: CASSNGEAPGSGANVLTF. The CDR3 bases are TGTGCCAGCAGCAACGGGGAAGCTCCCGGCTCTGGGGCCAACGTCCTGACTTTC.

This clonotype was counted only a few times. The genes are TRBV28 and TRBJ1-5; D perhaps matches TRBD1 (5 bases). This CDR3 contains 14 residues. The V end was cut by 5 bases, the J end by 5 bases, with 13 bases between. CDR1 MDHEN and CDR2 SYDVKM come from the germline V gene. The CDR3: CASSPGRVDQPQHF. CDR3 DNA: TGTGCCAGCAGTCCTGGCAGGGTCGATCAGCCCCAGCATTTT. The full variable domain, with the rest looked up from reference TRBV28 and TRBJ1-5, is DVKVTQSSRYLVKRTGEKVFLECVQDMDHENMFWYRQDPGLGLRLIYFSYDVKMKEKGDIPEGYSVSREKKERFSLILESASTNQTSMYLCASSPGRVDQPQHFGDGTRLSIL.

In this sample, this clonotype turned up many times. The chain has TRBV7-2 and TRBJ2-1; 8 nucleotides agree with TRBD1. The CDR3 loop spans 15 amino acids. From germline, CDR1 is SGHTA and CDR2 FQGNSA. The ends lost 5 bases at V and 2 bases at J; junction bases unmatched: 5. The CDR3 bases are TGTGCCAGCAGCCCGGACAGGGACGCCTACAATGAGCAGTTCTTC. This gives the protein CASSPDRDAYNEQFF.

The V gene is TRBV27, the J gene TRBJ2-7; 10 bases map to TRBD2. Per germline, CDR1 MNHEY and CDR2 SMNVEV (reference sequence). Germline trimming cut 6 bases from V and 4 bases from J; bases unmatched to any gene: 12. CDR3 length: 16 residues. CDR3 amino acids: CASSPSAGTSVYEQYF. The CDR3 coding sequence is TGTGCCAGCAGCCCCTCAGCCGGGACTAGCGTGTACGAGCAGTACTTC.

This clonotype came up a few times. The V and J genes are TRBV6-5 and TRBJ1-1, with 9 nucleotides matching TRBD1. Germline CDR1 is MNHEY and CDR2 is SVGAGI. This CDR3 contains 15 residues. V was clipped by 0 bases and J by 4 bases; unmatched bases: 3. The CDR3 protein is CASSYSTGGFTEAFF. CDR3 sequence (DNA): TGTGCCAGCAGTTACTCGACAGGGGGGTTCACTGAAGCTTTCTTT.

DNA for the CDR3: TGCGCCAGCAGTCAAATTGGGACAGTCTACCGGGCCAACGTCCTGACTTTC. Translation: CASSQIGTVYRANVLTF. V is TRBV23-1 and J is TRBJ2-6; 7 bases fit TRBD1. TRBV23-1 is marked as an open reading frame, function uncertain. V gave up 2 bases and J gave up 5 bases; unmatched junction bases: 9. The length of the CDR3 is 17 residues.

This clonotype was seen a few times. V gene TRBV6-1 combines with J gene TRBJ1-2; TRBD1 agrees at 9 bases. This CDR3 is built from 19 residues. Germline CDR1 and CDR2: MNHNS and SASEGT. With V trimmed by 5 bases and J by 1 base, 17 bases remained unmatched. CDR3 protein: CASSHWRRDREFVNYGYTF. CDR3 in DNA: TGTGCCAGCAGTCATTGGCGCCGGGACAGGGAATTTGTTAACTATGGCTACACCTTC.

J is TRBJ1-5 and V is TRBV6-1; D call uncertain. Looked up from germline, CDR1 is MNHNS and CDR2 is SASEGT. The CDR3 consists of 15 residues. V was pared by 7 bases and J by 3 bases, with 16 bases between. In DNA, the CDR3 is TGTGCCAGCAACCCCTTAGGAGCCCTCAATCAGCCCCAGCATTTT. Its translation: CASNPLGALNQPQHF.